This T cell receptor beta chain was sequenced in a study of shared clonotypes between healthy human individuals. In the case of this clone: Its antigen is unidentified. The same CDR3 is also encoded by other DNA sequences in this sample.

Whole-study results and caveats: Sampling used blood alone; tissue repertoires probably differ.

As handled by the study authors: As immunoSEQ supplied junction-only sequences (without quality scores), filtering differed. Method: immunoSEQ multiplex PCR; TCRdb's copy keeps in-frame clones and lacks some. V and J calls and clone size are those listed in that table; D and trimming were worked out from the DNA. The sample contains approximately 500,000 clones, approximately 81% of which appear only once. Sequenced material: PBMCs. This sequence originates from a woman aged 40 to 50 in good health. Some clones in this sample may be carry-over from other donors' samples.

The CDR3 reads CASSPTDRNQPQHF. DNA for the CDR3: TGTGCCAGCAGCCCTACGGACAGGAATCAGCCCCAGCATTTT. The chain couples TRBV28 to TRBJ1-5; 7 bases are a match to TRBD1. Germline V gene lookup returns CDR1 MDHEN and CDR2 SYDVKM. The CDR3 is 14 residues long. Trimming removed 6 bases from V and 4 bases from J; junction bases left unmatched: 6.